This TCR beta chain came from a study of cytomegalovirus exposure and HLA in healthy donors. Background on the study: As released early, the data held around 80 million unique TCRs from HLA-typed donors.

This CDR3 region has 14 residues. Germline V lookup: CDR1 SGHTA, CDR2 FQGTGA. V was pared by 5 bases and J by 6 bases, with 8 bases of the junction left unmatched. PCR employed 60 Vbeta and 13 Jbeta primers. Libraries were prepared by immunoSEQ multiplex PCR; TCRdb keeps only in-frame clonotypes and omits some of them. The table records roughly 100,000 clones, around three quarters of them present only once. The study's findings and limits: Among the most significant clusters, several appeared linked to common viral pathogens in a later analysis. Some V segments, including TRBV6-2 and TRBV6-3, were excluded as indistinguishable. Among immune exposure information, only CMV serostatus was available.

This clone appeared a few times. Its cognate antigen is unknown. The J gene is TRBJ2-7, the V gene TRBV7-3; 9 bases line up with TRBD1. The receptor was derived from a boy aged 5-17 years in good health and CMV-seronegative. Sequencing was done on a sample of PBMCs. This CDR3 is CASSPRTGDSEQYF. Here the CDR3 DNA reads TGTGCCAGCAGCCCTCGGACAGGGGATTCCGAGCAGTACTTC.